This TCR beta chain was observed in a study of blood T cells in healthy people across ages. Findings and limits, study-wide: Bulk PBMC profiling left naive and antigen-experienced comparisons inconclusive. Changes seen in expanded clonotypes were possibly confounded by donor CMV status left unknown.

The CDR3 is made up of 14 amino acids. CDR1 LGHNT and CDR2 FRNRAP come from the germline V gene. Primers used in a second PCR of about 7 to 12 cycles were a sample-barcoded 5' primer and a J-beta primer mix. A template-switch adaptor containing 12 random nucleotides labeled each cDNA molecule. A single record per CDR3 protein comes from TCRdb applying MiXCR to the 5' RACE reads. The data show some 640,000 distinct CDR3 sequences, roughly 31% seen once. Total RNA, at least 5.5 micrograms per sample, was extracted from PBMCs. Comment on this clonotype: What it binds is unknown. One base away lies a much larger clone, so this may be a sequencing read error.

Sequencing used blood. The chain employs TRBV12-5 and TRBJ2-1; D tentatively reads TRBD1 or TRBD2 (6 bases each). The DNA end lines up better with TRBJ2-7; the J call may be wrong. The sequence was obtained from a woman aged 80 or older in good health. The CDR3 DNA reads TGTGCTAGTGGTATGGGGGGCTCCTACAATGAGCAGTACTTC. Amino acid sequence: CASGMGGSYNEQYF.